These 18 T cell receptor beta chains originate from one sample sequenced in a study of T cells in Graves' hyperthyroidism and ophthalmopathy. The source material, RNA transcripts, was used to amplify TCR beta CDR3 regions. A set of HTBI primers served as the primers for a first-round RT-PCR of the TCR CDR3. TCRdb reprocessed the multiplex PCR reads via MiXCR and lists one record per CDR3 protein. The data contain about 160,000 distinct CDR3 sequences, approximately 9% of them singletons. The sequenced sample consisted of blood. The receptors come from a woman under 30 with Graves' hyperthyroidism that later progressed to Graves' ophthalmopathy.

With regard to this clonotype: An end of the junction does not agree with germline; a read error may underlie this. The CDR3 sequence is CVSSPPTEYGYTF. Here the CDR3 DNA reads TGTGTCAGCTCACCACCGACGGAGTATGGCTACACCTTC. The V gene is TRBV18, the J gene TRBJ1-2; D remains ambiguous. In germline, CDR1 is KGHSH, CDR2 LQKENI. This CDR3 spans 13 amino acids. Supplemented by reference TRBV18 and TRBJ1-2, the full variable domain reads NAGVMQNPRHLVRRRGQEARLRCSPMKGHSHVYWYRQLPEEGLKFMVYLQKENIIDESGMPKERFSAEFPKEGPSILRIQQVVRGDSAAYFCVSSPPTEYGYTFGSGTRLTVV.

This clonotype was counted at least ten times. The gene calls are TRBV6-1 and TRBJ1-3; no definite D call. This CDR3 has 13 amino acids. Per the germline V gene, CDR1 is MNHNS and CDR2 is SASEGT. Trimming left V 5 bases short and J 0 bases short, with 5 bases between. CDR3 protein: CASSLHSGNTIYF. DNA of the CDR3: TGTGCCAGCAGTTTGCACTCTGGAAACACCATATATTTT.

The J gene is TRBJ2-3, the V gene TRBV11-2; D is perhaps TRBD2 (6 bases). V was cut by 3 bases and J by 4 bases, with 11 bases left in between. Germline-derived CDR1 and CDR2 are SGHAT and FQNNGV. This CDR3 has 14 amino acids. Here the CDR3 DNA reads TGTGCCAGCAGCTTTGGAGGGCCGCCAGATACGCAGTATTTT. Protein product: CASSFGGPPDTQYF. The full variable domain, completed using reference TRBV11-2 and TRBJ2-3, is EAGVAQSPRYKIIEKRQSVAFWCNPISGHATLYWYQQILGQGPKLLIQFQNNGVVDDSQLPKDRFSAERLKGVDSTLKIQPAKLEDSAVYLCASSFGGPPDTQYFGPGTRLTVL.

This clonotype was recorded many times. J is TRBJ1-1 and V is TRBV7-9, with D perhaps TRBD1 (5 bases). V lost 5 bases to trimming and J lost 0 bases, with 13 bases between them. CDR3 length equals 15 residues. Per germline, CDR1 SEHNR and CDR2 FQNEAQ (reference sequence). This chain's CDR3 is CASSRETVMNTEAFF. CDR3 nucleotides: TGTGCCAGCAGCCGAGAGACAGTTATGAACACTGAAGCTTTCTTT.

The sample holds many counts of this clonotype. The chain employs TRBV28 and TRBJ2-2; D is perhaps TRBD1 (6 bases). V lost 2 bases and J 5 bases, leaving 15 bases between the germline ends. Per germline, CDR1 MDHEN and CDR2 SYDVKM. The CDR3 has 16 residues. The CDR3 loop is CASSLLTNRETGELFF. CDR3 nucleotide sequence: TGTGCCAGCAGTTTACTAACTAACAGGGAGACCGGGGAGCTGTTTTTT.

This clonotype was counted only a few times. The CDR3 coding sequence is TGTGCCAGCAGTTTACCACCCCGATCCTACGAGCAGTACTTC. Protein: CASSLPPRSYEQYF. V is TRBV28 and J is TRBJ2-7, with unresolved D. Germline V CDR1 and CDR2: MDHEN, SYDVKM. The CDR3 runs 14 residues. The V and J ends lost 2 bases and 1 base respectively, with 9 bases between them. The full variable domain, rest sourced from reference TRBV28 and TRBJ2-7, is DVKVTQSSRYLVKRTGEKVFLECVQDMDHENMFWYRQDPGLGLRLIYFSYDVKMKEKGDIPEGYSVSREKKERFSLILESASTNQTSMYLCASSLPPRSYEQYFGPGTRLTVT.

The V and J genes are TRBV25-1 and TRBJ1-2; D remains unclear. Trimming removed 7 bases at V and 4 bases at J, with 16 bases between. The CDR3 extends over 14 amino acids. Germline CDR1 MGHDK, CDR2 SYGVNS. CDR3 in amino acids: CASMGPTIGYGYTF. The CDR3 DNA reads TGTGCCAGCATGGGTCCGACGATAGGCTATGGCTACACCTTC.

J is TRBJ2-6 and V is TRBV10-3, with unresolved D. Germline V gene sequence: CDR1 ENHRY, CDR2 SYGVKD. The CDR3 sequence is 12 residues long. V was pared by 10 bases and J by 0 bases, with 4 bases between. The CDR3 reads CATSSGANVLTF. Written as DNA, the CDR3 is TGTGCCACGTCCTCTGGGGCCAACGTCCTGACTTTC.

This clonotype was seen at least ten times. For the CDR3, the DNA is TGCAGCGTTATAGCGGGGGGGAATGAGCAGTACTTC. Residues: CSVIAGGNEQYF. The J gene is TRBJ2-7, the V gene TRBV29-1; 11 bases line up with TRBD2. V shed 5 bases, J shed 7 bases, and the junction held 4 bases outside the gene matches. Germline V gene data show CDR1 as SQVTM and CDR2 as ANQGSEA. The CDR3 loop spans 12 amino acids.

This clonotype showed up many times. V is TRBV6-5 and J is TRBJ1-1; a weak D match, TRBD1 (6 bases). This CDR3 is 15 amino acids long. Trimming left V 2 bases short and J 2 bases short, with 12 bases between. CDR1 MNHEY and CDR2 SVGAGI come from the germline V gene. The CDR3: CASSYSRTVNTEAFF. CDR3 bases: TGTGCCAGCAGTTACAGTCGGACAGTCAACACTGAAGCTTTCTTT.

Comments on this clonotype: This could be a read error, since a much larger clone is one nucleotide away. The gene calls are TRBV9 and TRBJ1-6; D possibly corresponds to TRBD1 (5 bases). The CDR3 runs 14 residues. In germline, CDR1 is SGDLS, CDR2 YYNGEE. V was cut by 3 bases and J by 7 bases, with 11 bases left in between. The CDR3 here is CASSGGVGNSPLHF. The CDR3 nucleotides are TGTGCCAGCAGCGGGGGGGTGGGGAATTCACCCCTCCACTTT.

This sequence joins TRBV19 and TRBJ2-5; a weak D match, TRBD2 (5 bases). Trimming pared 5 bases from V and 5 bases from J, leaving 21 bases between. This CDR3 comprises 16 residues. Per the germline V gene, CDR1 is LNHDA and CDR2 is SQIVND (reference sequence). This chain's CDR3 is CASSDVGELGNETQYF. The CDR3, as DNA: TGTGCCAGTAGTGACGTCGGGGAGTTGGGGAATGAGACCCAGTACTTC. Using reference TRBV19 and TRBJ2-5 for the parts outside the CDR3, the full variable domain is DGGITQSPKYLFRKEGQNVTLSCEQNLNHDAMYWYRQDPGQGLRLIYYSQIVNDFQKGDIAEGYSVSREKKESFPLTVTSAQKNPTAFYLCASSDVGELGNETQYFGPGTRLLVL.

This clonotype was seen at least ten times. The chain employs TRBV10-1 and TRBJ2-3; D possibly matches TRBD1 or TRBD2 (5 bases each). This CDR3 has 15 amino acids. The germline V gene encodes CDR1 WNHNN and CDR2 SYGVQD (reference sequence). V gave up 3 bases and J gave up 1 base, with 11 bases separating them. CDR3 sequence (DNA): TGCGCCAGCAGTGAAAGGTGGGACCGCACAGATACGCAGTATTTT. Amino acids: CASSERWDRTDTQYF.

This clonotype showed up just a few times. This chain uses TRBV15 with TRBJ2-3; 12 bases are a match to TRBD2. Germline CDR1 and CDR2: LNHNV and YYDKDF (reference sequence). With V trimmed by 3 bases and J by 8 bases, 3 bases remained unmatched. This CDR3 has 14 amino acids. CDR3 residues: CATSRTSGSLTQYF. The CDR3 DNA follows: TGTGCCACCAGCAGGACTAGCGGGAGTCTTACGCAGTATTTT.

This clonotype was recorded many times. The V call is TRBV2, the J call TRBJ2-5, with 10 positions matching TRBD1. CDR3 length equals 13 residues. V gave up 6 bases and J gave up 5 bases; unmatched junction bases: 3. Germline CDR1 SNHLY, CDR2 FYNNEI. Written as DNA, the CDR3 is TGTGCCAGCAGCGGACAGGGGGAGGAGACCCAGTACTTC. This encodes CASSGQGEETQYF.

The sample holds many counts of this clonotype. V usage is TRBV7-3 and J usage is TRBJ2-3; D gene ambiguous. V lost 5 bases and J 0 bases, leaving 9 bases between the germline ends. The CDR3 is 14 residues long. CDR1 and CDR2 from the germline V gene are SGHTA and FQGTGA. CDR3: CASSPRPSTDTQYF. The CDR3 region has the DNA TGTGCCAGCAGCCCCCGGCCGAGCACAGATACGCAGTATTTT.

This clonotype came up many times. The chain has TRBV24-1 and TRBJ2-4, with unresolved D. This CDR3 region has 14 residues. Germline CDR1 is KGHDR and CDR2 is SFDVKD. V was clipped by 0 bases and J by 8 bases, with 10 bases between them. The CDR3 region has the DNA TGTGCCACCAGTGATTTGACCGATGTGGACATTCAGTACTTC. It yields the protein CATSDLTDVDIQYF.

Comments on this clonotype: This could be a read error, since a much larger clone is one nucleotide away. The V call is TRBV5-1, the J call TRBJ2-7; TRBD2 agrees at 7 bases. Losses at the gene ends were 5 bases for V and 2 bases for J; bases not matched to a gene: 4. Germline loops: CDR1 SGHRS, CDR2 YFSETQ. The length of the CDR3 is 13 residues. The CDR3 here is CASSDAGAYEQYF. For the CDR3, the DNA is TGCGCCAGCAGTGATGCGGGGGCCTACGAGCAGTACTTC.